The clone carrying this T cell receptor (beta chain) was recorded only once. No antigen is known for it. MiXCR, applied by TCRdb to the 5' RACE reads, yields one record per CDR3 protein. The sample consists of hundreds of thousands of distinct CDR3 sequences, over 20% of them appearing once. V was trimmed by 5 bases and J by 8 bases, leaving 18 bases between them. The CDR3 runs to 15 residues. Germline assignment: CDR1 MNHEY and CDR2 SMNVEV (reference sequence). The data derive from a study of identical twins. Study-level points and caveats: Findings depended on cross-sectional statistics rather than tracking the same donors.

This same sample was also taken into another study, of T cells expressing NK-cell markers. According to that study: HCMV seropositivity characterized seven of the eight sequenced donors, and seronegativity one. The CD3+CD56-NKG2C+ fraction was also led by these clonotypes in several donors.

Sequencing was performed on PBMCs. This chain uses TRBV27 with TRBJ2-2, with D perhaps matching TRBD2 (6 bases). This receptor was identified in a woman aged 18-30 years in good health. The CDR3 protein is CASSQTPGGKGELFF. The CDR3 DNA is TGTGCCAGCAGTCAGACGCCAGGCGGGAAGGGGGAGCTGTTTTTT.